The 31 T cell receptor beta chains below all came from one sample that was sequenced in a study of T cell responses to AZD1222 COVID-19 vaccine. Clones were read by immunoSEQ multiplex PCR, and TCRdb kept only the in-frame ones, dropping some. The repertoire holds 130,000 to 150,000 clones, with approximately 90% as singletons. Source: peripheral blood, taken on day 0 of AZD1222 vaccination. These receptors originate from an adult in good health.

The gene calls are TRBV23-1 and TRBJ2-7, with no clear D. TRBV23-1 is an ORF, and what it does is uncertain. V lost 3 bases and J lost 0, with 3 bases in between. The CDR3 is 12 residues long. Here the CDR3 reads CASSHSSYEQYF. CDR3 DNA sequence: TGCGCCAGCAGTCACAGCTCCTACGAGCAGTACTTC.

The rearrangement links TRBV9 to TRBJ2-7; 11 positions agree with TRBD1. CDR3 length: 15 residues. Per the germline V gene, CDR1 is SGDLS and CDR2 is YYNGEE. V shed 2 bases and J 2 bases; nucleotides not matched to a gene: 3. In DNA, the CDR3 is TGTGCCAGCAGCGTGGGACAGGGGGTAGCCTACGAGCAGTACTTC. Amino acid sequence: CASSVGQGVAYEQYF.

The CDR3 nucleotides read TGTGCCAGCAGCTTGAGAACCAGCGGCGGGAGGGAGCAGTACTTC. Translation gives CASSLRTSGGREQYF. This chain uses TRBV5-6 with TRBJ2-7; 8 bases are a match to TRBD2. The CDR3 runs 15 residues. Germline assignment: CDR1 SGHDT and CDR2 YYEEEE. The ends lost 1 base at V and 7 bases at J; junction bases unmatched: 10.

The rearrangement uses TRBV5-1 and TRBJ1-6; D perhaps matches TRBD1 (5 bases). V shed 4 bases and J shed 0 bases, with 11 bases lying between them. Germline CDR1 and CDR2: SGHRS and YFSETQ. The CDR3 is made up of 16 amino acids. The CDR3 region is CASSLGGGSYNSPLHF. The CDR3, as DNA: TGCGCCAGCAGCCTAGGCGGGGGCTCCTATAATTCACCCCTCCACTTT.

V usage is TRBV3-1 (or the pseudogene TRBV3-2) and J usage is TRBJ2-7; D perhaps matches TRBD2 (6 bases). The length of the CDR3 is 12 residues. Trimming removed 5 bases from V and 6 bases from J, with 11 bases in between. CDR1 LGHDT and CDR2 YNNKEL come from the germline V gene (reference sequence). CDR3 in DNA: TGTGCCAGCAGCTCACGACTAGTCGAGCAGTACTTC. Translating gives CASSSRLVEQYF.

This clone has only one observation. The rearrangement uses TRBV7-9 and TRBJ2-1; the D gene is possibly TRBD2 (5 bases). The V end was cut by 5 bases, the J end by 0 bases, with 17 bases between. Germline V gene lookup returns CDR1 SEHNR and CDR2 FQNEAQ (reference sequence). This CDR3 has 17 residues. The CDR3 region has the DNA TGTGCCAGCAGCCCCCACTTTACGGGGAGCTCCTACAATGAGCAGTTCTTC. Its protein product is CASSPHFTGSSYNEQFF.

The sample holds a few counts of this clone. This rearrangement joins TRBV2 to TRBJ1-2, with 10 bases fitting TRBD1. V lost 6 bases, J lost 3 bases, and 4 bases stayed unmatched. Germline CDR1 SNHLY, CDR2 FYNNEI. There are 14 residues in the CDR3. In nucleotides, the CDR3 is TGTGCCAGCAGGACCGGGACAGGGGACTATGGCTACACCTTC. Its protein product is CASRTGTGDYGYTF.

The chain is built from TRBV21-1 and TRBJ2-2; the table's D call, TRBD2, was not checked against the DNA. TRBV21-1 is listed as a pseudogene. The CDR3 has 17 residues. The CDR3: CASSRGSSGTNTGELFF. The CDR3 DNA follows: TGTGCCAGCAGCCGAGGGTCTAGCGGGACGAACACCGGGGAGCTGTTTTTT.

This clone came up once. The chain couples TRBV4-1 to TRBJ1-2; D remains unclear. The V and J ends lost 3 bases and 0 bases respectively, with 11 bases between them. The CDR3 covers 15 residues. The germline CDR1 and CDR2 sequences are MGHRA and YSYEKL. The CDR3 coding sequence is TGCGCCAGCAGCCATGACTCTGACTCTAACTATGGCTACACCTTC. It encodes CASSHDSDSNYGYTF.

The V call is TRBV11-2, the J call TRBJ2-3; 10 nucleotides line up with TRBD2. CDR1 and CDR2 from the germline V gene are SGHAT and FQNNGV. This CDR3 has 19 residues. With V trimmed by 5 bases and J by 10 bases, 24 bases remained unmatched. The CDR3: CASSHFAGRASGGRGAQYF. The CDR3 DNA reads as TGTGCCAGCAGCCATTTTGCCGGTCGGGCTAGCGGGGGACGGGGGGCGCAGTATTTT.

V usage is TRBV18 and J usage is TRBJ2-1, with 7 bases that match TRBD2. This CDR3 has 16 residues. J gave up 5 bases and V 4 bases, and 11 bases lay outside the gene matches. Germline CDR1 and CDR2: KGHSH and LQKENI. The CDR3 loop reads CASSRQRGAGDNEQFF. DNA of the CDR3: TGTGCCAGCTCACGCCAGCGGGGCGCGGGGGACAATGAGCAGTTCTTC.

The chain combines TRBV9 with TRBJ2-1, with D perhaps TRBD2 (6 bases). V was pared by 6 bases and J by 6 bases, with 16 bases between. Germline V gene sequence: CDR1 SGDLS, CDR2 YYNGEE. The CDR3 spans 14 residues. DNA of the CDR3: TGTGCCAGCACCCCGGGGGAGAGATTCAATGAGCAGTTCTTC. The encoded protein is CASTPGERFNEQFF.

The chain employs TRBV4-3 and TRBJ1-2; TRBD1 matches 8 bases. Trimming at V came to 2 bases and at J to 7 bases, leaving 3 bases not matched to a gene. The CDR3 has 13 residues. Germline V CDR1 and CDR2: LGHNA, YSLEER. The CDR3 reads CASSQTDRAGYTF. The DNA of the CDR3 is TGCGCCAGCAGCCAAACGGACAGGGCTGGCTACACCTTC.

This chain links TRBV3-1 (or the pseudogene TRBV3-2) with TRBJ2-7; 7 positions agree with TRBD2. The CDR3 runs 12 residues. Germline trimming cut 3 bases from V and 11 bases from J; bases unmatched to any gene: 7. The germline V gene has CDR1 LGHDT and CDR2 YNNKEL (reference sequence). The CDR3 nucleotides read TGTGCCAGCAGCCAGGGGAGGGAGACCGAGTACTTC. This encodes CASSQGRETEYF.

This clone was recorded once. The chain couples TRBV3-1 (or the pseudogene TRBV3-2) to TRBJ1-2; maybe TRBD1 (6 bases). This CDR3 spans 14 amino acids. CDR1 is LGHDT, CDR2 YNNKEL, per germline (reference sequence). V shed 1 base and J shed 8 bases, with 14 bases lying between them. The CDR3 region has the DNA TGTGCCAGCAGCCAAGGGGACATCTTTCGGGGCTACACCTTC. Amino acids: CASSQGDIFRGYTF.

The V and J genes are TRBV15 and TRBJ2-3; 9 nucleotides align to TRBD2. The germline V gene has CDR1 LNHNV and CDR2 YYDKDF (reference sequence). V lost 0 bases, J lost 3 bases, and 4 bases stayed unmatched. The CDR3 extends over 16 amino acids. CDR3 loop: CATSRDSSGVTDTQYF. The DNA of the CDR3 is TGTGCCACCAGCAGAGATTCTAGCGGGGTTACAGATACGCAGTATTTT. Variable domain in full (rest from reference TRBV15 and TRBJ2-3): DAMVIQNPRYQVTQFGKPVTLSCSQTLNHNVMYWYQQKSSQAPKLLFHYYDKDFNNEADTPDNFQSRRPNTSFCFLDIRSPGLGDTAMYLCATSRDSSGVTDTQYFGPGTRLTVL.

The chain couples TRBV9 to TRBJ1-1, with a possible D match to TRBD1 (6 bases). The V gene lost 2 bases and the J gene lost 0 bases, with 17 bases spanning the gap. The germline V gene encodes CDR1 SGDLS and CDR2 YYNGEE. The CDR3 totals 17 residues. CDR3 protein: CASSVTGLPSVNTEAFF. The DNA of the CDR3 is TGTGCCAGCAGCGTGACAGGTCTTCCGTCCGTGAACACTGAAGCTTTCTTT.

The genes are TRBV5-6 and TRBJ1-5; 10 bases are shared with TRBD1. The CDR3 spans 15 residues. Losses at the gene ends were 4 bases for V and 5 bases for J; bases not matched to a gene: 6. Germline assignment: CDR1 SGHDT and CDR2 YYEEEE. The CDR3 bases are TGTGCCAGCAGCGTCTACGGGACAGGGGATCAGCCCCAGCATTTT. This gives the protein CASSVYGTGDQPQHF.

The V gene is TRBV2, the J gene TRBJ2-5; a possible D gene is TRBD1 (6 bases). Germline lookup yields CDR1 SNHLY and CDR2 FYNNEI. The CDR3 extends over 12 amino acids. With 8 bases removed from V and 5 bases from J, the gap between germline ends came to 12 bases. The CDR3 nucleotides are TGTGCCAGCGCAGGGGTAGGGGAGACCCAGTACTTC. Its protein product is CASAGVGETQYF.

The chain couples TRBV5-8 to TRBJ1-2; 9 nucleotides align to TRBD1. The junction had 14 bases not matched to a gene; V was cut back by 3 bases and J by 2 bases. The CDR3 totals 18 residues. The germline V gene has CDR1 SGHTS and CDR2 YDEGEE. CDR3 sequence: CASSSAGTGLFFNYGYTF. CDR3 nucleotides: TGTGCCAGCAGCTCCGCCGGGACAGGGCTTTTTTTCAACTATGGCTACACCTTC.

The chain has TRBV7-9 and TRBJ2-7, with D perhaps TRBD2 (5 bases). The CDR3 contains 12 residues. Trimming removed 5 bases at V and 3 bases at J, with 8 bases between. Germline CDR1 is SEHNR and CDR2 is FQNEAQ (reference sequence). This CDR3 reads CASSVTSYEQYF. The CDR3 DNA follows: TGTGCCAGCAGCGTTACTAGCTACGAGCAGTACTTC.

Only one count was recorded for this clone. This chain connects TRBV11-3 to TRBJ2-1, with D maybe TRBD2 (5 bases). This CDR3 has 16 residues. The V end lost 5 bases, the J end lost 0 bases, and 14 bases lay between the germline ends. In germline, CDR1 is SGHNT, CDR2 YENEEA. CDR3 nucleotides: TGTGCCAGCAGCCCCTCGGGCACTAGCTCCTACAATGAGCAGTTCTTC. This sequence encodes CASSPSGTSSYNEQFF.

V and J are TRBV7-8 and TRBJ2-1; D may be TRBD1 (7 bases). Per the germline V gene, CDR1 is SGHVS and CDR2 is FQNEAQ. This CDR3 is 15 amino acids long. Trimming left V 6 bases short and J 8 bases short, with 20 bases between. The CDR3 DNA reads TGTGCCAGCAGACAGGGGACTGAGGGTTACGATGAGCAGTTCTTC. Translating gives CASRQGTEGYDEQFF.

This chain uses TRBV5-1 with TRBJ1-2; unclear D gene. CDR1 and CDR2 (germline): SGHRS, YFSETQ. V was pared by 0 bases and J by 5 bases, with 23 bases between. The CDR3 runs to 18 residues. The CDR3 loop reads CASSLAAPRLLTPYGYTF. DNA for the CDR3: TGCGCCAGCAGCTTGGCAGCTCCCCGATTACTTACTCCATATGGCTACACCTTC. Looking up the rest from reference TRBV5-1 and TRBJ1-2 gives the full variable domain: KAGVTQTPRYLIKTRGQQVTLSCSPISGHRSVSWYQQTPGQGLQFLFEYFSETQRNKGNFPGRFSGRQFSNSRSEMNVSTLELGDSALYLCASSLAAPRLLTPYGYTFGSGTRLTVV.

The chain joins TRBV20-1 to TRBJ1-1, with D hard to call. The CDR3 totals 8 residues. The germline gives CDR1 DFQATT, CDR2 SNEGSKA (reference sequence). Between the trimmed V and J ends, which lost 6 bases and 8 bases, there was a span of 4 bases. The CDR3 DNA reads TGCAGTGCCACCGAAGCTTTCTTT. This encodes CSATEAFF.

The rearrangement uses TRBV13 and TRBJ2-3; 12 bases are a match to TRBD2. Germline V gene lookup returns CDR1 PRHDT and CDR2 FYEKMQ (reference sequence). Trimming took 6 bases from V and 2 from J; bases not matched to a gene: 9. The CDR3 is made up of 17 amino acids. CDR3 sequence reads: CASSLRTSGGITDTQYF. For the CDR3, the DNA is TGTGCCAGCAGTCTACGCACTAGCGGGGGGATCACAGATACGCAGTATTTT.

This chain links TRBV4-1 with TRBJ1-1; TRBD1 agrees at 8 bases. V dropped 3 bases and J dropped 1; count of bases not matched to a gene: 13. The CDR3 totals 18 residues. Per the germline V gene, CDR1 is MGHRA and CDR2 is YSYEKL. The CDR3 nucleotides are TGCGCCAGCAGCCAGAGGACAGGGAAGAGTTCATCGAACACTGAAGCTTTCTTT. It is translated as CASSQRTGKSSSNTEAFF.

V gene TRBV5-6 combines with J gene TRBJ1-6; D is unclear. Germline V CDR1 and CDR2: SGHDT, YYEEEE. Trimming removed 1 base at V and 9 bases at J, with 5 bases between. The CDR3 is made up of 12 amino acids. In nucleotides, the CDR3 is TGTGCCAGCAGCTTGAGAAGTTCACCCCTCCACTTT. Translating it yields CASSLRSSPLHF. Together with reference TRBV5-6 and TRBJ1-6, the CDR3 gives the full variable domain: DAGVTQSPTHLIKTRGQQVTLRCSPKSGHDTVSWYQQALGQGPQFIFQYYEEEERQRGNFPDRFSGHQFPNYSSELNVNALLLGDSALYLCASSLRSSPLHFGNGTRLTVT.

Comment on this clone: At one of its ends the junction is not consistent with the germline gene, which may arise from a read error. V usage is TRBV5-4 and J usage is TRBJ1-5; TRBD1 is a possible D gene (6 bases). The V gene's germline CDR1 is SGHNT and CDR2 YYREEE (reference sequence). CDR3 length equals 13 residues. The CDR3 spells CASSFGGNQPQHF. As DNA, the CDR3 is TGTGCCAGCAGCTTCGGGGGCAACCAGCCCCAGCATTTT. Together with reference TRBV5-4 and TRBJ1-5, the CDR3 gives the full variable domain: ETGVTQSPTHLIKTRGQQVTLRCSSQSGHNTVSWYQQALGQGPQFIFQYYREEENGRGNFPPRFSGLQFPNYSSELNVNALELDDSALYLCASSFGGNQPQHFGDGTRLSIL.

This clone has only one observation. This chain uses TRBV4-2 with TRBJ2-1; no clear D gene. The V gene's germline CDR1 is LGHNA and CDR2 YNFKEQ. This CDR3 spans 17 amino acids. With 1 base removed from V and 4 bases from J, the gap between germline ends came to 17 bases. The CDR3 loop is CASSQVLGARGYNEQFF. The CDR3 DNA sequence: TGTGCCAGCAGCCAAGTTTTGGGTGCGCGCGGTTACAATGAGCAGTTCTTC.

This chain uses TRBV24-1 with TRBJ2-3; D ambiguous. Trimming removed 4 bases from V and 0 bases from J, with 7 bases in between. Germline lookup yields CDR1 KGHDR and CDR2 SFDVKD. The CDR3 loop spans 14 amino acids. CDR3 loop: CATSEVRSTDTQYF. CDR3 DNA sequence: TGTGCCACCAGTGAAGTCAGAAGCACAGATACGCAGTATTTT.